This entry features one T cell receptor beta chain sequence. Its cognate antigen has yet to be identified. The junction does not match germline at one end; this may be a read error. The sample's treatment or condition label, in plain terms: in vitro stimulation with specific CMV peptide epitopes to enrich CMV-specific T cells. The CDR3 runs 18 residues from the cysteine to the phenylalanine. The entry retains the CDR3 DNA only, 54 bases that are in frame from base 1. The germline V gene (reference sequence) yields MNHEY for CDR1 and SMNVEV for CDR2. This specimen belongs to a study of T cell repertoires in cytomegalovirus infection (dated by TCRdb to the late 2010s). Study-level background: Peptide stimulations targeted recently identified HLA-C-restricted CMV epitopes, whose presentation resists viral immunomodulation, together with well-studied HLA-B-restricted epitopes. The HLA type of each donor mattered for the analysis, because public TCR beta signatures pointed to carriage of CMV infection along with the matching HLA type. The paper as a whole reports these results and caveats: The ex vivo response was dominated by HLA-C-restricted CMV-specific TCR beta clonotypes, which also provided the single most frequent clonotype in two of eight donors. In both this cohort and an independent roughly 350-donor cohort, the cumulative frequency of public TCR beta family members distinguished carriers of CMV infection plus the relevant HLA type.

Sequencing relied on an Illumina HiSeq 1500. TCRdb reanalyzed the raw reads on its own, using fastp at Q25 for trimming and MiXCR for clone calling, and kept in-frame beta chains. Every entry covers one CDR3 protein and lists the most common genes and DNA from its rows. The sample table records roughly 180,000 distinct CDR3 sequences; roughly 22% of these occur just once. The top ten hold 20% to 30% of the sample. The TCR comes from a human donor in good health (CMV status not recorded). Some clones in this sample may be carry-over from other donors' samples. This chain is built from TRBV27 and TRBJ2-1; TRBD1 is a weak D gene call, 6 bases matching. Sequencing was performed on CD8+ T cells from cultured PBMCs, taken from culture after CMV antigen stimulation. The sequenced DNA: TGTGCCAGCAGTCTATCTTACGCCACAGGGAGCTCCTACAATGAGCAGTTCTTC. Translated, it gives CASSLSYATGSSYNEQFF.